Listed here are 9 T cell receptor beta chains from one sample, sequenced in a study of blood T cell repertoires in COVID-19 (dated by TCRdb to about 2020). Libraries were constructed by the immunoSEQ multiplex PCR assay. TCRdb re-hosts the immuneACCESS table, in-frame sequences only. Its copies lack some clones; in the studies checked, an unresolved V gene accounts for under half of them, and the cause for the rest is not known. Within this sample are about 160,000 clones, with over 80% of them counted one time only. Roughly 2.9% of the sample comes from the top ten. Sequenced input: peripheral blood. The receptors shown here come from a woman in her sixties or seventies with acute or convalescent COVID-19.

V and J are TRBV11-2 and TRBJ2-2; D is perhaps TRBD1 (5 bases). The CDR3 loop spans 16 amino acids. Germline CDR1 SGHAT, CDR2 FQNNGV. The V gene lost 5 bases and the J gene lost 0 bases, with 13 bases spanning the gap. As DNA, the CDR3 is TGTGCCAGCAGCGGGGCACGGACGGCGAACACCGGGGAGCTGTTTTTT. It specifies CASSGARTANTGELFF.

This clone has more than one count but fewer than ten. The V and J genes are TRBV11-3 and TRBJ2-3, with TRBD2 matching over 13 bases. This CDR3 is built from 17 residues. V was clipped by 1 base and J by 3 bases; unmatched bases: 4. CDR1 is SGHNT and CDR2 is YENEEA in the germline V gene. The CDR3 is CASSLGTSGGSTDTQYF. For the CDR3, the DNA is TGTGCCAGCAGCTTAGGGACTAGCGGGGGCTCGACAGATACGCAGTATTTT.

The J gene is TRBJ2-7, the V gene TRBV4-3, with a possible D match to TRBD1 (6 bases). Per the germline V gene, CDR1 is LGHNA and CDR2 is YSLEER. The CDR3 length is 14 residues. With 3 bases removed from V and 3 bases from J, the gap between germline ends came to 12 bases. The CDR3 sequence is CASSQSPDSYEQYF. The CDR3 DNA is TGCGCCAGCAGCCAGAGCCCGGACAGCTACGAGCAGTACTTC.

The chain links TRBV19 to TRBJ2-7, with TRBD2 identical over 12 bases. V was clipped by 5 bases and J by 4 bases; unmatched bases: 3. The CDR3 runs 14 residues. Germline-derived CDR1 and CDR2 are LNHDA and SQIVND (reference sequence). The CDR3 nucleotides read TGTGCCAGTAGTCGACTAGCGGGGGTGTACGAGCAGTACTTC. Protein sequence: CASSRLAGVYEQYF. Full variable domain (remainder filled in from reference TRBV19 and TRBJ2-7): DGGITQSPKYLFRKEGQNVTLSCEQNLNHDAMYWYRQDPGQGLRLIYYSQIVNDFQKGDIAEGYSVSREKKESFPLTVTSAQKNPTAFYLCASSRLAGVYEQYFGPGTRLTVT.

The chain joins TRBV27 to TRBJ1-6; D gene uncertain. This CDR3 has 16 amino acids. V lost 5 bases and J 0 bases, leaving 11 bases between the germline ends. Germline V gene sequence: CDR1 MNHEY, CDR2 SMNVEV (reference sequence). The CDR3: CASSPKHGSYNSPLHF. The CDR3 DNA reads TGTGCCAGCAGTCCCAAGCATGGCTCCTATAATTCACCCCTCCACTTT.

This rearrangement joins TRBV5-1 to TRBJ2-2; 9 bases line up with TRBD1. From germline, CDR1 is SGHRS and CDR2 YFSETQ. The CDR3 has 17 residues. V gave up 1 base and J gave up 2 bases; unmatched junction bases: 6. CDR3 in DNA: TGCGCCAGCAGCTTGCCTTTGACAGGGGGTAACACCGGGGAGCTGTTTTTT. This codes for CASSLPLTGGNTGELFF.

This chain uses TRBV28 with TRBJ1-4; D is possibly TRBD1 (5 bases). V was cut by 8 bases and J by 8 bases, with 12 bases left in between. The length of the CDR3 is 12 residues. Looked up from germline, CDR1 is MDHEN and CDR2 is SYDVKM. This CDR3 reads CASHQGREKLFF. CDR3 DNA sequence: TGTGCCAGCCACCAGGGAAGGGAAAAACTGTTTTTT.

Comments on this clone: Different DNA sequences within this sample yield the same CDR3. The rearrangement joins TRBV12-3 or TRBV12-4 to TRBJ2-2; no clear D. V lost 6 bases to trimming and J lost 7 bases, with 6 bases between them. This CDR3 has 11 amino acids. The CDR3 here is CASSFRGELFF. The DNA of the CDR3 is TGTGCCAGCAGCTTCCGCGGGGAGCTGTTTTTT.

The chain employs TRBV7-9 and TRBJ2-5, with no clear D. Germline lookup yields CDR1 SEHNR and CDR2 FQNEAQ (reference sequence). V lost 6 bases and J lost 2, with 13 bases in between. This CDR3 has 14 amino acids. Written as DNA, the CDR3 is TGTGCCAGCAGATCAAGCGCGGTGCAAGAGACCCAGTACTTC. Residues: CASRSSAVQETQYF.